This T cell receptor beta chain was sequenced during a study of control samples from healthy donors and cancer patients. Generated by immunoSEQ multiplex PCR, the TCRdb table keeps only in-frame clones and is missing some. Of 200,000 or so clones in the sample, about 90% were seen once. Trimming left V 3 bases short and J 3 bases short, with 23 bases between. Germline CDR1 reads SGHAT; CDR2 reads FQNNGV. The CDR3 runs to 18 residues. The TCR originated in a man younger than 40 in good health. Sequences were obtained from blood. The chain carries TRBV11-2 and TRBJ1-1; unclear D gene. The CDR3 protein is CASSFPLNSPASDTEAFF. CDR3 DNA sequence: TGTGCCAGCAGCTTTCCCCTTAACAGTCCGGCCTCGGACACTGAAGCTTTCTTT. Complete variable domain (other parts from reference TRBV11-2 and TRBJ1-1): EAGVAQSPRYKIIEKRQSVAFWCNPISGHATLYWYQQILGQGPKLLIQFQNNGVVDDSQLPKDRFSAERLKGVDSTLKIQPAKLEDSAVYLCASSFPLNSPASDTEAFFGQGTRLTVV.